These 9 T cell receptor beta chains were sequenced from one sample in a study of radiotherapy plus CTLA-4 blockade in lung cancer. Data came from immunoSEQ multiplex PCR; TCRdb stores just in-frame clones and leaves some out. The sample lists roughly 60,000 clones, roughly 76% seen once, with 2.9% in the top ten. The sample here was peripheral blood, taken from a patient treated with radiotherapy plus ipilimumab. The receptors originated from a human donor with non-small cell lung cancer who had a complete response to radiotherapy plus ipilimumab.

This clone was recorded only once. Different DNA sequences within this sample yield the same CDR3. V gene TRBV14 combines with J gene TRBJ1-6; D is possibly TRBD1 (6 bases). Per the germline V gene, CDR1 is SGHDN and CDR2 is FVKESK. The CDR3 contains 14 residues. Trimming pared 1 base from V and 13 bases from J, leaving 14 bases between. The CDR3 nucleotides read TGTGCCAGCAGCCAAGTCAGGGGCGCTTCCCCCCTCCACTTT. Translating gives CASSQVRGASPLHF.

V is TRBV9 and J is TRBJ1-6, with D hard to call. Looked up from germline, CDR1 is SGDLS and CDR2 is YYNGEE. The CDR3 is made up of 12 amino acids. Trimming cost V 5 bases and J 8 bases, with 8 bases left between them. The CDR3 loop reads CASSVADSPLHF. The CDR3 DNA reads TGTGCCAGCAGTGTGGCGGATTCACCCCTCCACTTT.

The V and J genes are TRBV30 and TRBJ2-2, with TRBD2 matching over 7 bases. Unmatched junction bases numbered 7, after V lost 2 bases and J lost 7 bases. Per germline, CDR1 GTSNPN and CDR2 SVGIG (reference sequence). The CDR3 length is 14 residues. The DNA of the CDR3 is TGTGCCTGGAGTCCAGGACTAGGCGGCGGGGAGCTGTTTTTT. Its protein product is CAWSPGLGGGELFF.

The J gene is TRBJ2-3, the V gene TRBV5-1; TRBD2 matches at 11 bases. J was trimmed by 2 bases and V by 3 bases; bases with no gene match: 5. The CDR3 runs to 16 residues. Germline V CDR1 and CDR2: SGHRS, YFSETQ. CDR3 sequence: CASSWTSGLLTDTQYF. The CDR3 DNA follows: TGCGCCAGCAGCTGGACTAGCGGGCTCCTCACAGATACGCAGTATTTT.

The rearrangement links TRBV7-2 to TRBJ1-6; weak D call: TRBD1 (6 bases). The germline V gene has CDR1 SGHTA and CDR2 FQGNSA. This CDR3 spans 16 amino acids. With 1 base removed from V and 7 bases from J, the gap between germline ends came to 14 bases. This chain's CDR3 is CASSLVRGARNSPLHF. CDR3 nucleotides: TGTGCCAGCAGCTTAGTCCGGGGGGCGAGGAATTCACCCCTCCACTTT.

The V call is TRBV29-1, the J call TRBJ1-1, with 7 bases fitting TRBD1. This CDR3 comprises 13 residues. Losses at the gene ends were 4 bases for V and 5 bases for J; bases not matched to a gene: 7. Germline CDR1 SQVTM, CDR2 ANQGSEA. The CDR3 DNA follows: TGCAGCGTTGGGAGGGGGCGTCGGACTGAAGCTTTCTTT. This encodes CSVGRGRRTEAFF.

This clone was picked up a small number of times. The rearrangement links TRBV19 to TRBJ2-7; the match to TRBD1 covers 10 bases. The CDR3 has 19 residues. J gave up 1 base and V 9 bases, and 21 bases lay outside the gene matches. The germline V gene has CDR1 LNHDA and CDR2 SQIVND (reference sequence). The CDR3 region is CASDKPGQGFLGESYEQYF. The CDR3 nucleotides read TGTGCCAGCGACAAACCGGGACAGGGGTTTTTGGGAGAGTCCTACGAGCAGTACTTC.

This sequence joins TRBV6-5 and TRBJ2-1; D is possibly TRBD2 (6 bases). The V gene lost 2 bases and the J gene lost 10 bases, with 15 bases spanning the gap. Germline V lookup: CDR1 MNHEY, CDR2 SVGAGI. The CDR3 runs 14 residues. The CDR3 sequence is CASSYATSSAEQFF. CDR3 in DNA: TGTGCCAGCAGTTACGCGACATCTAGCGCAGAGCAGTTCTTC.

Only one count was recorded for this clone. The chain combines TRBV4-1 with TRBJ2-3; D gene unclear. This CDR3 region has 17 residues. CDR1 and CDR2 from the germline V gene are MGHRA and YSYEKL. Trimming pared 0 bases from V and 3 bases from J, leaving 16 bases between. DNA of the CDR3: TGCGCCAGCAGCCAAGATCCTTATATTGTCGGGACAGATACGCAGTATTTT. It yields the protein CASSQDPYIVGTDTQYF.